This passage covers 19 T cell receptor beta chains from one sample sequenced in a study of blood T cell repertoires in COVID-19 (dated by TCRdb to 2018 to 2021). Receptor amplification or capture employed the immunoSEQ multiplex PCR assay. TCRdb obtained this table from immuneACCESS and retained in-frame rearrangements with V and J assigned. These tables miss some clones; where compared with another copy, unresolved V genes account for less than half of the shortfall, and the remainder is unexplained. The sample profile shows 150,000 or so clones; around 81% of them were found once. Under 15% of the sample is held by the ten biggest clonotypes. The specimen was peripheral blood. Receptors were obtained from a man between 65 and 85 years old who had recovered from COVID-19.

V gene TRBV18 combines with J gene TRBJ2-2; 9 nucleotides match TRBD1. The CDR3 spans 16 residues. Trimming at V came to 0 bases and at J to 6 bases, leaving 5 bases not matched to a gene. Germline assignment: CDR1 KGHSH and CDR2 LQKENI. CDR3 coding DNA: TGTGCCAGCTCACCACCCGGGACAGGGATTCCCGGGGAGCTGTTTTTT. Protein product: CASSPPGTGIPGELFF.

This clone was observed a handful of times. The chain employs TRBV10-3 and TRBJ2-5; D is possibly TRBD2 (6 bases). The V end was cut by 2 bases, the J end by 2 bases, with 15 bases between. The germline V gene encodes CDR1 ENHRY and CDR2 SYGVKD. CDR3 size: 16 residues. CDR3 DNA sequence: TGTGCCATCAGTGAGACCCCGACTAGAAAACAAGAGACCCAGTACTTC. It translates to CAISETPTRKQETQYF.

This clone came up once. The genes are TRBV6-5 and TRBJ1-1; TRBD1 might be the D (5 bases). Germline assignment: CDR1 MNHEY and CDR2 SVGAGI. V shed 2 bases and J shed 3 bases, with 13 bases lying between them. The CDR3 contains 15 residues. CDR3 DNA sequence: TGTGCCAGCAGTTACGGGGGGGGATTGGACACTGAAGCTTTCTTT. It is translated as CASSYGGGLDTEAFF.

In its sample, this clone was seen a few times. V gene TRBV25-1 combines with J gene TRBJ2-2; 8 bases match TRBD2. The CDR3 runs 16 residues. Per germline, CDR1 MGHDK and CDR2 SYGVNS. After removal of 6 bases from V and 3 bases from J, the junction contained 9 bases not matched to a gene. CDR3 sequence: CASSRRGGIDTGELFF. CDR3 DNA sequence: TGTGCCAGCAGCCGCCGGGGGGGGATTGACACCGGGGAGCTGTTTTTT. Using reference TRBV25-1 and TRBJ2-2 for the parts outside the CDR3, the full variable domain is EADIYQTPRYLVIGTGKKITLECSQTMGHDKMYWYQQDPGMELHLIHYSYGVNSTEKGDLSSESTVSRIRTEHFPLTLESARPSHTSQYLCASSRRGGIDTGELFFGEGSRLTVL.

CDR3 sequence reads: CASSIGEGYAYNEQFF. CDR3 coding DNA: TGTGCCAGTAGTATAGGGGAGGGATACGCCTACAATGAGCAGTTCTTC. The chain recombines TRBV19 with TRBJ2-1, with 7 positions matching TRBD2. Germline V gene sequence: CDR1 LNHDA, CDR2 SQIVND (reference sequence). The CDR3 consists of 16 residues. Trimming took 1 base from V and 2 from J; bases not matched to a gene: 5.

This clone was counted a few times. The chain joins TRBV19 to TRBJ1-6; 7 positions match TRBD1. Trimming took 6 bases from V and 5 from J; bases not matched to a gene: 10. The CDR3 runs to 16 residues. The germline gives CDR1 LNHDA, CDR2 SQIVND (reference sequence). The CDR3 DNA follows: TGTGCCAGTAGACTGACGGGACAGCGTAATAATTCACCCCTCCACTTT. It encodes CASRLTGQRNNSPLHF. The full variable domain, in which reference TRBV19 and TRBJ1-6 provide the parts outside the CDR3, is DGGITQSPKYLFRKEGQNVTLSCEQNLNHDAMYWYRQDPGQGLRLIYYSQIVNDFQKGDIAEGYSVSREKKESFPLTVTSAQKNPTAFYLCASRLTGQRNNSPLHFGNGTRLTVT.

The CDR3 is CASSTTVNTEAFF. The DNA for the CDR3 is TGTGCCAGTAGTACGACAGTGAACACTGAAGCTTTCTTT. The chain has TRBV19 and TRBJ1-1, with a weak D call TRBD1 (5 bases). The CDR3 contains 13 residues. In germline, CDR1 is LNHDA, CDR2 SQIVND (reference sequence). V lost 4 bases and J 0 bases, leaving 6 bases between the germline ends. The full variable domain, in which reference TRBV19 and TRBJ1-1 provide the parts outside the CDR3, is DGGITQSPKYLFRKEGQNVTLSCEQNLNHDAMYWYRQDPGQGLRLIYYSQIVNDFQKGDIAEGYSVSREKKESFPLTVTSAQKNPTAFYLCASSTTVNTEAFFGQGTRLTVV.

The rearrangement links TRBV18 to TRBJ2-7; D ambiguous. CDR1 KGHSH and CDR2 LQKENI come from the germline V gene. The CDR3 is made up of 20 amino acids. Trimming shortened V by 2 bases and J by 1 base, and 27 bases separated the two germline ends. CDR3 region: CASSPNFRPPRKSPSYEQYF. In nucleotides, the CDR3 is TGTGCCAGCTCACCAAACTTCCGCCCGCCTCGAAAAAGCCCTTCCTACGAGCAGTACTTC. The whole variable domain, remainder taken from reference TRBV18 and TRBJ2-7, is NAGVMQNPRHLVRRRGQEARLRCSPMKGHSHVYWYRQLPEEGLKFMVYLQKENIIDESGMPKERFSAEFPKEGPSILRIQQVVRGDSAAYFCASSPNFRPPRKSPSYEQYFGPGTRLTVT.

The chain uses TRBV15 and TRBJ2-3, with TRBD2 identical over 9 bases. Germline CDR1 reads LNHNV; CDR2 reads YYDKDF (reference sequence). The CDR3 runs 17 residues. V was pared by 0 bases and J by 4 bases, with 8 bases of the junction left unmatched. The CDR3 region is CATSRDNRAGGPDTQYF. The CDR3 coding sequence is TGTGCCACCAGCAGAGATAACAGAGCGGGAGGTCCAGATACGCAGTATTTT.

V gene TRBV4-3 combines with J gene TRBJ2-7; D ambiguous. This CDR3 is 14 amino acids long. Germline V gene sequence: CDR1 LGHNA, CDR2 YSLEER. Deletions cut 4 bases from V and 4 bases from J, with 14 bases between. This CDR3 is CASSRNSGSYEQYF. The CDR3 DNA is TGCGCCAGCAGCCGCAACTCGGGTAGTTACGAGCAGTACTTC.

The chain couples TRBV11-3 to TRBJ2-1; 8 bases line up with TRBD2. The V and J ends lost 3 bases and 0 bases, in that order; junction bases with no gene match: 7. This CDR3 has 17 residues. CDR1 is SGHNT and CDR2 is YENEEA in the germline V gene. The CDR3 loop is CASSFGLAGSSYNEQFF. In DNA form, the CDR3 reads TGTGCCAGCAGCTTCGGCCTAGCGGGCAGCTCCTACAATGAGCAGTTCTTC.

The rearrangement joins TRBV2 to TRBJ1-2; 8 nucleotides match TRBD1. Per the germline V gene, CDR1 is SNHLY and CDR2 is FYNNEI. The CDR3 is 15 amino acids. The V and J ends lost 7 bases and 7 bases, in that order; junction bases with no gene match: 14. The chain's CDR3 is CASTEGAGGFSGYTF. DNA for the CDR3: TGTGCCAGCACCGAGGGGGCAGGGGGCTTTAGTGGCTACACCTTC.

This clone showed up just a few times. The chain has TRBV6-5 and TRBJ1-1; a weak D match, TRBD1 (6 bases). The CDR3 sequence is 15 residues long. CDR1 is MNHEY and CDR2 is SVGAGI in the germline V gene. Trimming removed 10 bases from V and 1 base from J, with 19 bases in between. The CDR3 nucleotides read TGTGCCACCCGGGGGGGGCGGACATCGAACACTGAAGCTTTCTTT. This encodes CATRGGRTSNTEAFF.

The gene calls are TRBV4-1 and TRBJ1-3; perhaps TRBD1 as D (5 bases). The CDR3 is 15 residues long. Trimming took 0 bases from V and 5 from J, leaving 11 bases between them. Per germline, CDR1 MGHRA and CDR2 YSYEKL. The CDR3 protein is CASSQDPGVRNTIYF. The CDR3 DNA follows: TGCGCCAGCAGCCAAGATCCGGGGGTTAGAAACACCATATATTTT.

This chain connects TRBV4-1 to TRBJ2-7; D might be TRBD1 (5 bases). V dropped 3 bases and J dropped 2 bases, with 14 bases sitting between them. CDR1 and CDR2 from the germline V gene are MGHRA and YSYEKL. The length of the CDR3 is 15 residues. The CDR3 protein is CASSHPQGLTYEQYF. The CDR3 region has the DNA TGCGCCAGCAGCCATCCCCAGGGATTAACCTACGAGCAGTACTTC.

V is TRBV6-4 and J is TRBJ1-4; TRBD1 agrees at 9 bases. The CDR3 is made up of 16 amino acids. Trimming removed 2 bases from V and 6 bases from J; junction bases left unmatched: 7. Germline V CDR1 and CDR2: MRHNA, SNTAGT. As DNA, the CDR3 is TGTGCCAGCAGTGACACGACCGGGACAGGGTATGAAAAACTGTTTTTT. Translated, it gives CASSDTTGTGYEKLFF.

This chain connects TRBV28 to TRBJ1-2, with 7 bases identical to TRBD1. Germline V gene sequence: CDR1 MDHEN, CDR2 SYDVKM. CDR3 size: 13 residues. With 4 bases clipped from V and 7 bases from J, the junction kept 6 bases outside the gene matches. The CDR3 coding sequence is TGTGCCAGCAGTTCTACAGGGGTAGGTGGCTACACCTTC. Translation gives CASSSTGVGGYTF.

This clone appeared a single time. This rearrangement joins TRBV11-2 to TRBJ2-3; possible D gene TRBD2, 6 bases. The CDR3 is 13 amino acids. Trimming stripped 9 bases from V and 4 bases from J, with 14 bases between. Germline V gives CDR1 SGHAT, CDR2 FQNNGV. Written as DNA, the CDR3 is TGTGCCAGTTCGGCGGGGTTCGCAGATACGCAGTATTTT. Residues: CASSAGFADTQYF.

The chain carries TRBV19 and TRBJ2-3; possibly TRBD2 for D (6 bases). The CDR3 has 15 amino acids. Germline V gives CDR1 LNHDA, CDR2 SQIVND (reference sequence). With 1 base removed from V and 6 bases from J, the gap between germline ends came to 14 bases. The CDR3 here is CASSIVGRESDTQYF. CDR3 DNA: TGTGCCAGTAGTATAGTGGGCCGGGAGTCGGATACGCAGTATTTT.